This T cell receptor beta chain was recorded in a study of PD-1 blockade in classical Hodgkin lymphoma. Trimming cost V 4 bases and J 0 bases, with 14 bases left between them. Germline V lookup: CDR1 SGHRS, CDR2 YFSETQ. CDR3 length equals 15 residues. Every patient had relapsed following autologous stem cell transplantation, and cohorts differed in brentuximab vedotin exposure. Responses achieved at best were complete response, partial response or progressive disease. This table comes from immunoSEQ multiplex PCR, and its TCRdb copy is limited to in-frame clones, with some not included. The table shows 25,000 or so clones, with approximately 67% occurring only once. Study-wide results and caveats: By C4D1, diversity of CD4+ TCRs had risen significantly, whereas that of CD8+ TCRs had not. Complete responders' baseline diversity resembled that of newly diagnosed patients. Sources of repertoire differences remain undefined, possibly disease activity or prior therapy.

By sample fraction, this clone is medium-sized. Its cognate antigen is unknown. This clonotype was sampled from a human donor with classical Hodgkin lymphoma. The chain carries TRBV5-1 and TRBJ2-7; D is unresolved. Sequences were derived from peripheral blood mononuclear cells (PBMCs), sampled before the second cycle of nivolumab. The CDR3 DNA reads as TGCGCCAGCAGCGGTCCCCATGCGGACTCCTACGAGCAGTACTTC. This sequence encodes CASSGPHADSYEQYF.